This T cell receptor beta chain was sequenced in a study of blood T cell repertoires in COVID-19. The germline V gene has CDR1 MNHEY and CDR2 SVGEGT. The CDR3 covers 15 residues. With V trimmed by 4 bases and J by 5 bases, 9 bases remained unmatched. In the authors' methods: Counts of nucleated cells, estimated from reference gene primer amplification, were obtained. Sequencing was performed with immunoSEQ multiplex PCR; in TCRdb, only in-frame clones are kept and a portion is missing. For V, J and clone size, that table is used; D and trimming come from the DNA. The data show tens of thousands of clones, approximately 70% seen once.

This sequence was found in a woman in her sixties or seventies with acute or convalescent COVID-19. The J gene is TRBJ2-7, the V gene TRBV6-2 or TRBV6-3, with 9 nucleotides matching TRBD2. Sequences were obtained from peripheral blood. The CDR3 spells CASSFDPAGGNEQYF. As DNA, the CDR3 is TGTGCCAGCAGTTTCGATCCTGCGGGAGGGAACGAGCAGTACTTC.